This is a list of T cell receptor beta chains from one sample in a study of CD8+ T cells in alopecia areata. Profiling relied on immunoSEQ multiplex PCR, and the TCRdb table lists in-frame clones only, not all of them. The sample lists under 250,000 clones; approximately 72% were seen once. Specimen: CD4+ T cells sorted from blood, collected between weeks 43 and 45, from a patient treated with tofacitinib. These receptor sequences come from a human donor with alopecia areata. Both conserved end residues are part of each CDR3. A D gene is named only where the DNA matches it firmly. Clone size is not always given. Where it is, it says once, few, many or a class for expanded clones.

d_gene	j_gene	v_gene	abundance	CDR3aa	CDR3nt
.	TRBJ1-2	TRBV7-9	few	CASSPGGRTYGYTF	TGTGCCAGCAGTCCCGGCGGGAGAACCTATGGCTACACCTTC
.	TRBJ2-3	TRBV5-6	.	CASSLWSTDTQYF	TGTGCCAGCAGCTTGTGGAGCACCGATACGCAGTATTTT
.	TRBJ1-3	TRBV5-8	.	CASSLKATGSSGNTIYF	TGTGCCAGCAGCTTGAAAGCGACAGGCAGCTCTGGAAACACCATATATTTT
.	TRBJ1-1	TRBV15	.	CATSRTALRTEAFF	TGTGCCACCAGCAGGACAGCTTTAAGGACTGAAGCTTTCTTT
.	TRBJ1-2	TRBV29-1	once	CSVPTGARVGYTF	TGCAGCGTCCCCACCGGGGCCCGGGTTGGCTACACCTTC
TRBD2	TRBJ2-7	TRBV2	few	CASSELPGQGLAGGLSEQYF	TGTGCCAGCAGCGAACTTCCGGGACAGGGACTAGCGGGGGGACTAAGCGAGCAGTACTTC
TRBD2	TRBJ2-7	TRBV7-9	.	CASSLYLGTSGGNYEQYF	TGTGCCAGCAGCTTATATTTAGGGACTAGCGGGGGGAACTACGAGCAGTACTTC
.	TRBJ1-2	TRBV29-1	.	CSVRAGGNYGYTF	TGCAGCGTGAGGGCGGGAGGGAACTATGGCTACACCTTC
TRBD1	TRBJ2-5	TRBV5-1	.	CASSLGPGQDQETQYF	TGCGCCAGCAGCTTGGGACCGGGACAGGACCAAGAGACCCAGTACTTC
.	TRBJ1-1	TRBV19	.	CASSMGRSRLNTEAFF	TGTGCCAGTAGTATGGGTAGGAGCAGACTGAACACTGAAGCTTTCTTT
.	TRBJ2-3	TRBV7-6	.	CASSLGAGAATDTQYF	TGTGCCAGCAGCTTAGGGGCGGGGGCAGCAACAGATACGCAGTATTTT
.	TRBJ2-1	TRBV19	.	CASSTPLFHEQFF	TGTGCCAGTAGTACCCCCCTTTTCCATGAGCAGTTCTTC
TRBD1	TRBJ1-2	TRBV5-6	.	CASNIQGPTYGYTF	TGTGCCAGCAACATACAGGGGCCAACCTATGGCTACACCTTC
TRBD2	TRBJ2-5	TRBV4-3	.	CASSLGVLAEETQYF	TGCGCCAGCAGCCTGGGAGTCCTAGCGGAAGAGACCCAGTACTTC
TRBD2	TRBJ2-1	TRBV11-3	.	CASSLGLLAGGYNEQFF	TGTGCCAGCAGCTTAGGCCTACTAGCGGGGGGGTACAATGAGCAGTTCTTC
.	TRBJ2-2	TRBV27	.	CASSFPTGELFF	TGTGCCAGCAGTTTCCCGACCGGGGAGCTGTTTTTT
.	TRBJ2-5	TRBV11-2	.	CASSLSPLVGQETQYF	TGTGCCAGCAGCTTAAGTCCCCTAGTTGGCCAAGAGACCCAGTACTTC
.	TRBJ1-1	TRBV19	few	CASSIDSKRNTEAFF	TGTGCCAGTAGTATTGATTCCAAAAGGAACACTGAAGCTTTCTTT
.	TRBJ2-5	TRBV30	.	CAWSVVALQETQYF	TGTGCCTGGAGTGTAGTGGCTCTACAAGAGACCCAGTACTTC
.	TRBJ1-2	TRBV27	.	CASRRGARGYTF	TGTGCCAGCCGCCGGGGGGCGCGTGGCTACACCTTC
.	TRBJ2-2	TRBV2	few	CASSEAPNTGELFF	TGTGCCAGCAGTGAAGCCCCCAACACCGGGGAGCTGTTTTTT
.	TRBJ2-3	TRBV29-1	once	CSVESPGTDTQYF	TGCAGCGTTGAGAGTCCCGGGACAGATACGCAGTATTTT
TRBD2	TRBJ2-3	TRBV5-1	few	CASSSIAGSTDTQYF	TGCGCCAGCAGCTCCATAGCGGGGAGCACAGATACGCAGTATTTT
.	TRBJ2-5	TRBV15	.	CATSIRRTSQETQYF	TGTGCCACCAGCATACGCCGGACATCTCAAGAGACCCAGTACTTC
.	TRBJ2-7	TRBV10-3	.	CAISRTGEQYF	TGTGCCATCAGTCGTACTGGAGAGCAGTACTTC
.	TRBJ2-1	TRBV30	.	CAWSPLNEQFF	TGTGCCTGGAGCCCTCTCAATGAGCAGTTCTTC
TRBD1	TRBJ2-2	TRBV5-1	.	CASRVMDRDTGELFF	TGCGCCAGCAGAGTCATGGACAGGGACACCGGGGAGCTGTTTTTT
TRBD2	TRBJ2-1	TRBV27	.	CASNQAGGRREQFF	TGTGCCAGCAACCAGGCGGGGGGGCGTCGTGAGCAGTTCTTC
.	TRBJ1-2	TRBV6-1	many	CACPDGIYGYTF	TGTGCCTGCCCGGACGGAATCTATGGCTACACCTTC
TRBD1	TRBJ1-2	TRBV29-1	few	CSVAQGARGYTF	TGCAGCGTCGCACAGGGGGCGAGAGGCTACACCTTC
TRBD2	TRBJ2-1	TRBV7-2	.	CASSLRLAGGPDEQFF	TGTGCCAGCAGCTTACGACTAGCGGGGGGGCCGGATGAGCAGTTCTTC
.	TRBJ2-1	TRBV4-3	.	CASSQEVLPSYNEQFF	TGCGCCAGCAGCCAAGAGGTCCTCCCCTCCTACAATGAGCAGTTCTTC
.	TRBJ2-1	TRBV11-2	.	CASSLDRGNEQFF	TGTGCCAGCAGCTTAGATAGGGGGAATGAGCAGTTCTTC
.	TRBJ1-1	TRBV5-6	few	CASSLRQGLVTEAFF	TGTGCCAGCAGCTTGAGGCAGGGGCTGGTCACTGAAGCTTTCTTT
.	TRBJ2-2	TRBV29-1	.	CSVARRPGTGELFF	TGCAGCGTTGCGAGAAGACCCGGGACCGGGGAGCTGTTTTTT
.	TRBJ2-7	TRBV4-3	.	CASSQVFGHSYEQYF	TGCGCCAGCAGCCAAGTTTTCGGCCACTCCTACGAGCAGTACTTC
TRBD2	TRBJ2-1	TRBV5-1	.	CASSSGLAGGNNNEQFF	TGCGCCAGCAGCTCGGGACTAGCGGGGGGTAACAACAATGAGCAGTTCTTC
.	TRBJ1-4	TRBV29-1	.	CSVHVATNEKLFF	TGCAGCGTCCACGTTGCAACTAATGAAAAACTGTTTTTT
.	TRBJ1-2	TRBV5-6	.	CASSLSPSSGSYGYTF	TGTGCCAGCAGCTTATCTCCCTCAAGCGGGAGCTATGGCTACACCTTC
.	TRBJ2-2	TRBV30	few	CAWSEGTYNTGELFF	TGTGCCTGGAGTGAGGGGACATACAACACCGGGGAGCTGTTTTTT
.	TRBJ1-1	TRBV29-1	.	CSVERPLNTEAFF	TGCAGCGTTGAGAGGCCCCTGAACACTGAAGCTTTCTTT
.	TRBJ2-5	TRBV7-2	.	CASRILYSGETQYF	TGTGCCAGCAGAATCCTATATAGTGGAGAGACCCAGTACTTC
TRBD1	TRBJ2-1	TRBV19	.	CASRGTGYNEQFF	TGTGCCAGTCGCGGGACAGGTTATAATGAGCAGTTCTTC
.	TRBJ2-3	TRBV5-1	few	CASSLDGRGGTDTQYF	TGCGCCAGCAGCTTGGATGGCAGGGGTGGCACAGATACGCAGTATTTT
TRBD1	TRBJ1-1	TRBV10-3	.	CATKSGQENTEAFF	TGTGCCACCAAAAGTGGACAGGAGAACACTGAAGCTTTCTTT
.	TRBJ2-1	TRBV5-1	.	CASSPDARPNEQFF	TGCGCCAGCAGCCCGGATGCACGACCAAATGAGCAGTTCTTC
.	TRBJ2-7	TRBV28	.	CASSLVGGSYEQYF	TGTGCCAGCAGTTTAGTTGGGGGGAGCTACGAGCAGTACTTC
.	TRBJ2-4	TRBV7-2	.	CASSFRKGDENIQYF	TGTGCCAGCAGCTTTCGCAAGGGCGACGAAAACATTCAGTACTTC
.	TRBJ2-5	TRBV27	few	CASSRALRGQETQYF	TGTGCCAGCAGCCGGGCCCTCCGGGGGCAAGAGACCCAGTACTTC
.	TRBJ1-5	TRBV4-3	few	CASSRHNINLEGTLRPQHF	TGCGCCAGCAGCCGGCACAACATCAACCTTGAAGGGACGCTGAGGCCCCAGCATTTT
.	TRBJ1-1	TRBV7-3	.	CASSLTGNTEAFF	TGTGCCAGCAGCCTAACCGGGAACACTGAAGCTTTCTTT
.	TRBJ2-3	TRBV6-6	many	CASSYAITDTQYF	TGTGCCAGCAGTTACGCCATAACAGATACGCAGTATTTT
.	TRBJ1-5	TRBV5-5	.	CASSFSQGPNQPQHF	TGTGCCAGCAGCTTTAGTCAGGGGCCCAATCAGCCCCAGCATTTT